Sequencing of this T cell receptor (beta chain) was carried out in a study of CD8+ T cells in alopecia areata. Study-level information: Treatment of the treated patients consisted of oral tofacitinib, 5 to 10 mg twice daily.

Germline-derived CDR1 and CDR2 are SGHAT and FQNNGV. This CDR3 spans 15 amino acids. Trimming at V came to 5 bases and at J to 7 bases, leaving 7 bases not matched to a gene. Comment on this clone: Antigen unknown.

Once RNA had been extracted, it was reverse transcribed into cDNA to act as the sequencing template. Produced via immunoSEQ multiplex PCR; TCRdb's table is partial and in-frame only. In the table there are more than 200,000 clones, more than 60% of which are singletons. Specified treatment: oral pan-JAK inhibitor, 5-10 mg twice daily. General study results and limits: Higher clonality and more expanded CD8+ clones appeared in lesional than normal scalp.

V usage is TRBV11-2 and J usage is TRBJ1-6, with TRBD1 identical over 8 bases. This TCR came from a human donor with alopecia areata. The sequences come from CD4+ T cells sorted from blood, collected between weeks 44 and 45, from a patient treated with tofacitinib. In DNA, the CDR3 is TGTGCCAGCAGCCATTACGACAGGGGAAATTCACCCCTCCACTTT. Encoded protein: CASSHYDRGNSPLHF.